This entry lists 6 T cell receptor beta chains sequenced from one sample in a study of regulatory T cells in long-lasting Graves disease. The time point is: newly diagnosed GD, antithyroid drugs for less than 3 months. Extracted PBMC RNA gave rise to the TCR library. Sequencing libraries for TCR beta were prepared with iRepertoire HTBI primers and Arm-PCR of CDR3 regions. MiXCR was run by TCRdb on the multiplex PCR reads, yielding one entry per CDR3 protein. The table lists roughly 610,000 distinct CDR3 sequences, about 15% of them singletons. The data also belong to a second study, concerning T cells in Graves' hyperthyroidism and ophthalmopathy.

The sequenced sample was peripheral blood mononuclear cells (PBMCs), obtained at new diagnosis, from a patient treated with antithyroid drugs. Source of these receptors: a young woman with Graves disease.

The table lists this clonotype with a few counts. The chain combines TRBV30 with TRBJ2-2, with D possibly TRBD2 on 6 matching bases. V lost 0 bases and J 7 bases, leaving 12 bases between the germline ends. The CDR3 totals 14 residues. Germline CDR1 and CDR2: GTSNPN and SVGIG (reference sequence). The CDR3 sequence is CAWSVLLGGGELFF. CDR3 sequence (DNA): TGTGCCTGGAGTGTACTTCTCGGGGGCGGGGAGCTGTTTTTT. The full variable domain, in which reference TRBV30 and TRBJ2-2 provide the parts outside the CDR3, is SQTIHQWPATLVQPVGSPLSLECTVEGTSNPNLYWYRQAAGRGLQLLFYSVGIGQISSEVPQNLSASRPQDRQFILSSKKLLLSDSGFYLCAWSVLLGGGELFFGEGSRLTVL.

The genes are TRBV7-8 and TRBJ1-6, with D possibly matching TRBD1 (6 bases). The length of the CDR3 is 14 residues. Germline V gives CDR1 SGHVS, CDR2 FQNEAQ. V gave up 5 bases and J gave up 6 bases, with 11 bases separating them. CDR3 amino acids: CASSGGGSNSPLHF. CDR3 in DNA: TGTGCCAGCAGCGGAGGGGGGTCTAATTCACCCCTCCACTTT.

As for this clonotype: Germline and junction disagree at one end, which may indicate a read error. The chain is built from TRBV6-1 and TRBJ1-6, with 12 bases matching TRBD1. From germline, CDR1 is MNHNS and CDR2 SASEGT. This CDR3 has 17 amino acids. CDR3 coding DNA: TGTGCCAGCAGTGAAAGGGGACAGGGGGCGATGACTTCACCCCTCCGCTTT. It specifies CASSERGQGAMTSPLRF.

The gene calls are TRBV27 and TRBJ2-1; 11 bases agree with TRBD2. Trimming at V came to 5 bases and at J to 6 bases, leaving 12 bases not matched to a gene. The CDR3 is made up of 17 amino acids. Germline-derived CDR1 and CDR2 are MNHEY and SMNVEV (reference sequence). CDR3 residues: CASSIPQLAGVFNEQFF. In DNA, the CDR3 is TGTGCCAGCAGTATCCCCCAACTAGCGGGAGTCTTCAATGAGCAGTTCTTC.

This clonotype was counted many times. The chain links TRBV6-2 or TRBV6-3 to TRBJ2-1; no definite D call. From germline, CDR1 is MNHEY and CDR2 SVGEGT. The V end was cut by 4 bases, the J end by 8 bases, with 12 bases between. The CDR3 totals 13 residues. CDR3 coding DNA: TGTGCCAGCAGTTGGCAGGTTGACGATGAGCAGTTCTTC. The encoded protein is CASSWQVDDEQFF.

This chain joins TRBV7-9 and TRBJ1-2; maybe TRBD1 (6 bases). Trimming cost V 1 base and J 5 bases, with 14 bases left between them. Germline CDR1 is SEHNR and CDR2 is FQNEAQ (reference sequence). The CDR3 runs to 15 residues. DNA of the CDR3: TGTGCCAGCAGCTTAGAGGGCGGCAGGGGATATGGCTACACCTTC. Encoded protein: CASSLEGGRGYGYTF.